The 20 T cell receptor beta chains given below trace back to one sample, sequenced in a study of Ad26.COV2.S vaccination and SARS-CoV-2 variants. The data were produced by immunoSEQ multiplex PCR, yet TCRdb's version contains in-frame clones alone and is incomplete. The profile shows 350,000 to 550,000 clones, roughly nine tenths of them singletons. Treatment described: over 15 received Ad26.COV2.S at low or high dose, single or two shots; about five received placebo; per-sample allocation not given. Material that was analyzed had been drawn on day 63 after the first vaccine or placebo injection. The material was peripheral blood, obtained in a trial of Ad26.COV2.S vaccine versus placebo. The receptors shown here come from a person between 18 and 59 years old who received the Ad26.COV2.S COVID-19 vaccine or a placebo.

The J gene is TRBJ2-1, the V gene TRBV12-5; no definite D call. V dropped 0 bases and J dropped 4 bases, with 4 bases sitting between them. This CDR3 comprises 13 residues. Germline V lookup: CDR1 LGHNT, CDR2 FRNRAP. The CDR3 protein is CASGLVPYNEQFF. The DNA of the CDR3 is TGTGCTAGTGGTTTGGTTCCATACAATGAGCAGTTCTTC.

The V call is TRBV7-2, the J call TRBJ2-7, with 12 bases that match TRBD1. CDR1 and CDR2 from the germline V gene are SGHTA and FQGNSA. The CDR3 is made up of 15 amino acids. The junction had 4 bases not matched to a gene; V was cut back by 0 bases and J by 7 bases. The CDR3 sequence is CASSLAGQGAWEQYF. CDR3 bases: TGTGCCAGCAGCTTAGCGGGACAGGGGGCCTGGGAGCAGTACTTC.

Points on this clone: The identical CDR3 is also encoded by other nucleotide sequences in the sample. V and J are TRBV19 and TRBJ2-5; 8 bases align to TRBD2. V lost 2 bases to trimming and J lost 4 bases; unmatched junction nucleotides: 0. The CDR3 spans 13 residues. The germline V gene has CDR1 LNHDA and CDR2 SQIVND (reference sequence). The CDR3 region has the DNA TGTGCCAGTAGTATAAGCGGGGGAGAGACCCAGTACTTC. Its translation is CASSISGGETQYF.

This chain connects TRBV24-1 to TRBJ2-2, with D perhaps given as TRBD1 or TRBD2 (5 bases each). The germline V gene encodes CDR1 KGHDR and CDR2 SFDVKD. V lost 1 base to trimming and J lost 0 bases, with 8 bases between them. This CDR3 is 16 amino acids long. In DNA, the CDR3 is TGTGCCACCAGTGATTTAAGAGGGGCGAACACCGGGGAGCTGTTTTTT. It is translated as CATSDLRGANTGELFF.

This chain links TRBV7-2 with TRBJ2-3, with 9 bases lining up with TRBD1. V shed 2 bases, J shed 7 bases, and the junction held 7 bases outside the gene matches. The CDR3 has 15 amino acids. CDR1 SGHTA and CDR2 FQGNSA come from the germline V gene. CDR3 nucleotides: TGTGCCAGCAGCTTACTACAGGGGGCGCAACATACGCAGTATTTT. It yields the protein CASSLLQGAQHTQYF.

The CDR3 region is CASSQVGSRTDTQYF. CDR3 DNA: TGTGCCAGCAGCCAAGTAGGCAGTCGCACAGATACGCAGTATTTT. The chain recombines TRBV3-1 (or the pseudogene TRBV3-2) with TRBJ2-3; D call uncertain. V lost 1 base and J lost 1, with 9 bases in between. Germline assignment: CDR1 LGHDT and CDR2 YNNKEL (reference sequence). This CDR3 has 15 amino acids.

This clone appeared a few times. The V call is TRBV2, the J call TRBJ1-5; 10 positions agree with TRBD1. Germline assignment: CDR1 SNHLY and CDR2 FYNNEI. V was clipped by 5 bases and J by 7 bases; unmatched bases: 8. CDR3 length: 15 amino acids. CDR3: CASSWDRGDRQPQHF. The CDR3 DNA sequence: TGTGCCAGCAGTTGGGACAGGGGAGACAGGCAGCCCCAGCATTTT.

This sequence joins TRBV7-9 and TRBJ1-5, with D possibly being TRBD1 (6 bases). The V gene's germline CDR1 is SEHNR and CDR2 FQNEAQ (reference sequence). The CDR3 extends over 16 amino acids. The germline V and J ends were trimmed by 1 base and 2 bases, with 12 bases remaining between them. The CDR3 loop reads CASSLDSGVGNQPQHF. CDR3 sequence (DNA): TGTGCCAGCAGCTTAGATTCAGGGGTAGGCAATCAGCCCCAGCATTTT.

V is TRBV5-5 and J is TRBJ1-1; D unresolved. Germline V gene lookup returns CDR1 SGHKS and CDR2 YYEKEE (reference sequence). The CDR3 consists of 14 residues. V lost 1 base to trimming and J lost 4 bases, with 11 bases between them. CDR3 region: CASSLRGSTTEAFF. CDR3 nucleotides: TGTGCCAGCAGCTTGAGAGGGTCCACCACTGAAGCTTTCTTT.

The V and J genes are TRBV5-1 and TRBJ1-2; D not resolved. The ends were cut back, 0 bases at V and 5 bases at J, with 11 bases in the middle. This CDR3 is built from 14 residues. CDR1 is SGHRS, CDR2 YFSETQ, per germline. This CDR3 reads CASSLAEKPYGYTF. CDR3 nucleotide sequence: TGCGCCAGCAGCTTGGCAGAAAAGCCATATGGCTACACCTTC.

The chain recombines TRBV18 with TRBJ1-5; 9 nucleotides match TRBD1. With V trimmed by 1 base and J by 7 bases, 8 bases remained unmatched. Germline V lookup: CDR1 KGHSH, CDR2 LQKENI. The CDR3 covers 16 residues. The CDR3 loop reads CASSPRGTGSGQPQHF. CDR3 nucleotides: TGTGCCAGCTCACCACGGGGGACAGGGTCGGGGCAGCCCCAGCATTTT. Full variable domain (outside the CDR3, taken from reference TRBV18 and TRBJ1-5): NAGVMQNPRHLVRRRGQEARLRCSPMKGHSHVYWYRQLPEEGLKFMVYLQKENIIDESGMPKERFSAEFPKEGPSILRIQQVVRGDSAAYFCASSPRGTGSGQPQHFGDGTRLSIL.

The chain recombines TRBV18 with TRBJ2-1; the D is unclear. CDR1 is KGHSH, CDR2 LQKENI, per germline. CDR3 size: 13 residues. The ends were cut back, 2 bases at V and 4 bases at J, with 6 bases in the middle. In DNA, the CDR3 is TGTGCCAGCTCACCAACCATATACAATGAGCAGTTCTTC. Amino acid sequence: CASSPTIYNEQFF.

The rearrangement joins TRBV5-1 to TRBJ2-1; D may be TRBD2 (5 bases). Germline CDR1 is SGHRS and CDR2 is YFSETQ. Trimming removed 4 bases at V and 6 bases at J, with 14 bases between. This CDR3 has 14 amino acids. The CDR3 nucleotides are TGCGCCAGCAGCGAGCCAGAAGGGAGCAATGAGCAGTTCTTC. Protein product: CASSEPEGSNEQFF.

The chain combines TRBV6-5 with TRBJ1-6; a weak D match, TRBD1 (5 bases). The V and J ends lost 0 bases and 10 bases respectively, with 16 bases between them. The CDR3 has 16 amino acids. CDR1 and CDR2 (germline): MNHEY, SVGAGI. DNA for the CDR3: TGTGCCAGCAGTTACTCGACAGTAAGGGATCGGTCACCCCTCCACTTT. The encoded protein is CASSYSTVRDRSPLHF.

CDR3 nucleotides: TGCGCCAGCAGCTTTAGCGGGCCCGACACAGATACGCAGTATTTT. Its translation: CASSFSGPDTDTQYF. J is TRBJ2-3 and V is TRBV5-1; 7 positions match TRBD2. The CDR3 runs to 15 residues. Germline values: CDR1 SGHRS, CDR2 YFSETQ. Trimming removed 2 bases from V and 2 bases from J; junction bases left unmatched: 5.

The chain employs TRBV6-2 or TRBV6-3 and TRBJ1-1; D is uncertain. CDR3 length equals 14 residues. Trimming cost V 5 bases and J 4 bases, with 14 bases left between them. Germline V gene sequence: CDR1 MNHEY, CDR2 SVGEGT. In DNA form, the CDR3 reads TGTGCCAGCAGTGACTTAGAGGGTCTCACTGAAGCTTTCTTT. This translates into CASSDLEGLTEAFF.

This chain links TRBV13 with TRBJ2-3; 7 positions agree with TRBD2. This CDR3 is 13 amino acids long. Germline CDR1 is PRHDT and CDR2 is FYEKMQ (reference sequence). Losses at the gene ends were 8 bases for V and 5 bases for J; bases not matched to a gene: 7. This chain's CDR3 is CASHTPGGDTQYF. CDR3 DNA sequence: TGTGCCAGCCATACCCCGGGGGGAGATACGCAGTATTTT. The entire variable domain, with the rest obtained from reference TRBV13 and TRBJ2-3, is as follows: AAGVIQSPRHLIKEKRETATLKCYPIPRHDTVYWYQQGPGQDPQFLISFYEKMQSDKGSIPDRFSAQQFSDYHSELNMSSLELGDSALYFCASHTPGGDTQYFGPGTRLTVL.

V gene TRBV5-4 combines with J gene TRBJ2-3; 16 bases fit TRBD2. The germline V gene has CDR1 SGHNT and CDR2 YYREEE (reference sequence). The CDR3 contains 18 residues. Trimming cost V 5 bases and J 1 base; bases outside gene matches: 7. The CDR3, as DNA: TGTGCCAGCAGGTCCGGGACTAGCGGGGGGGCGGGCACAGATACGCAGTATTTT. Encoded protein: CASRSGTSGGAGTDTQYF.

The chain recombines TRBV2 with TRBJ1-2; tentatively, D is TRBD1 (5 bases). Germline V gene data show CDR1 as SNHLY and CDR2 as FYNNEI. This CDR3 comprises 14 residues. V was cut by 6 bases and J by 5 bases, with 16 bases left in between. CDR3 region: CASSAQGREYGYTF. As DNA, the CDR3 is TGTGCCAGCAGCGCCCAGGGCAGGGAGTATGGCTACACCTTC.

The chain combines TRBV18 with TRBJ1-1, with D uncertain. The CDR3 runs to 15 residues. The V end was cut by 2 bases, the J end by 4 bases, with 14 bases between. CDR1 KGHSH and CDR2 LQKENI come from the germline V gene. In DNA, the CDR3 is TGTGCCAGCTCACCAAGACGGTCCCAAAGCACTGAAGCTTTCTTT. It translates to CASSPRRSQSTEAFF.